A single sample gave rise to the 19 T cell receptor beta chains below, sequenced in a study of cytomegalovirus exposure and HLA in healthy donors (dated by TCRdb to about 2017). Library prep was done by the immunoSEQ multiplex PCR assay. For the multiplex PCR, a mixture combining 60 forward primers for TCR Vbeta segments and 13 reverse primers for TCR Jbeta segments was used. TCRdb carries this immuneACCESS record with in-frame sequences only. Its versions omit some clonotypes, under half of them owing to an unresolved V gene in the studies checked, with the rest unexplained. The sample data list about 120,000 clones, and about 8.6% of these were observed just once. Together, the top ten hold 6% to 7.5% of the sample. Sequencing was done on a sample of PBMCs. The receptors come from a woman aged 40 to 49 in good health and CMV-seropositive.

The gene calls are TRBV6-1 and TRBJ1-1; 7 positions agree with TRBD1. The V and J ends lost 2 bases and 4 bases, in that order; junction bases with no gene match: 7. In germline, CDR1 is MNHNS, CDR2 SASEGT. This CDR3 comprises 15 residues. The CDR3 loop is CASSELPSGGTEAFF. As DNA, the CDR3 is TGTGCCAGCAGTGAACTCCCCTCAGGGGGCACTGAAGCTTTCTTT.

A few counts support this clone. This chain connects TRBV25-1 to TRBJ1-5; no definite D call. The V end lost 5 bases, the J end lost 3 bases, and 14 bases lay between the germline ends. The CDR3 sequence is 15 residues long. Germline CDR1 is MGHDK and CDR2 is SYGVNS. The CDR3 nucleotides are TGTGCCAGCAGTTCCCACGAGAATCCCAATCAGCCCCAGCATTTT. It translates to CASSSHENPNQPQHF.

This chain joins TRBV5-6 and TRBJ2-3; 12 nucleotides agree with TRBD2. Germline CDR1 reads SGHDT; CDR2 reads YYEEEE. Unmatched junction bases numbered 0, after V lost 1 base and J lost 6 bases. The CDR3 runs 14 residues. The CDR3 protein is CASSLTSGGDTQYF. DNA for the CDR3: TGTGCCAGCAGCTTGACTAGCGGGGGGGATACGCAGTATTTT.

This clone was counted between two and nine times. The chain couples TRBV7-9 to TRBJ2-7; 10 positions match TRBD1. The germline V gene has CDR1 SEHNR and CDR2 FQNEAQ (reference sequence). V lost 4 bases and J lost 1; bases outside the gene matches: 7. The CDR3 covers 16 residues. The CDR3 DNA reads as TGTGCCAGCAGCTCGTTACCGGGACAGGGGTCCTACGAGCAGTACTTC. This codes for CASSSLPGQGSYEQYF.

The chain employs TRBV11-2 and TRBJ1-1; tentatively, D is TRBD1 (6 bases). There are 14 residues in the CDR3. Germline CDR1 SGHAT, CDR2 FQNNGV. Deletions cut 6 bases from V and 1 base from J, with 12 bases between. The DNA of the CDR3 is TGTGCCAGCAGAAAGGGGGGGGAGAACACTGAAGCTTTCTTT. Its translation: CASRKGGENTEAFF. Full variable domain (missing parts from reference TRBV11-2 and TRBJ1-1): EAGVAQSPRYKIIEKRQSVAFWCNPISGHATLYWYQQILGQGPKLLIQFQNNGVVDDSQLPKDRFSAERLKGVDSTLKIQPAKLEDSAVYLCASRKGGENTEAFFGQGTRLTVV.

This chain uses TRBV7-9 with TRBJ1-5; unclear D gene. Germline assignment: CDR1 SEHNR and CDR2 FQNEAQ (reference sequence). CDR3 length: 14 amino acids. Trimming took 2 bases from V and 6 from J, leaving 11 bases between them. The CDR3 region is CASSLITDTQPQHF. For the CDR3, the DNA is TGTGCCAGCAGCTTAATAACCGACACTCAGCCCCAGCATTTT.

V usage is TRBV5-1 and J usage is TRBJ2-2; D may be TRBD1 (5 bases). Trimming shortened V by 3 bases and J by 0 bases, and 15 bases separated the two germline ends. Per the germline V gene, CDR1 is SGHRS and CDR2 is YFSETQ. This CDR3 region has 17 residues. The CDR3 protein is CASSSFRQPTNTGELFF. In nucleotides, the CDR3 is TGCGCCAGCAGCTCCTTCAGACAGCCTACGAACACCGGGGAGCTGTTTTTT.

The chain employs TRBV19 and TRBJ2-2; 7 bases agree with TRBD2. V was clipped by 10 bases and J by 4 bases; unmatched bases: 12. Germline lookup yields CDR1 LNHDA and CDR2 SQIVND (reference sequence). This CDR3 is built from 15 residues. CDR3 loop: CAIRGDGEATGELFF. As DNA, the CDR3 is TGTGCCATCCGGGGGGACGGGGAAGCCACCGGGGAGCTGTTTTTT.

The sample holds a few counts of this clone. CDR3 amino acids: CASSFRGGSAEKLFF. As DNA, the CDR3 is TGTGCCAGCAGCTTTAGAGGAGGGTCGGCGGAAAAACTGTTTTTT. The V gene is TRBV5-4, the J gene TRBJ1-4; no clear D gene. This CDR3 comprises 15 residues. Germline lookup yields CDR1 SGHNT and CDR2 YYREEE (reference sequence). The germline V and J ends were trimmed by 2 bases and 8 bases, with 16 bases remaining between them.

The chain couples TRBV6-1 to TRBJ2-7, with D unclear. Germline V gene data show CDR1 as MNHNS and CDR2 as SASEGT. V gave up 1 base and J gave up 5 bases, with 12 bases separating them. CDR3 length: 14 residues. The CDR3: CASSEGDAPNEQYF. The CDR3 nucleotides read TGTGCCAGCAGTGAAGGTGATGCCCCTAACGAGCAGTACTTC.

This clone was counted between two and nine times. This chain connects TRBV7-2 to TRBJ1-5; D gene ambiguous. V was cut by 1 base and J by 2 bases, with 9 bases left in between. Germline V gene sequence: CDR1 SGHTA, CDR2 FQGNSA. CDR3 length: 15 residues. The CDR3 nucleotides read TGTGCCAGCAGCTTAGTGGCCTTCGGCAATCAGCCCCAGCATTTT. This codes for CASSLVAFGNQPQHF.

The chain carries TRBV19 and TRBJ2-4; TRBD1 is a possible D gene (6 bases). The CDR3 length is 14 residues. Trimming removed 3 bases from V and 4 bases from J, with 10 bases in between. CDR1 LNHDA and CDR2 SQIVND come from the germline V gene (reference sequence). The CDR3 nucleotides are TGTGCCAGTAGTATTGGTCAGGGGAAAAACATTCAGTACTTC. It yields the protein CASSIGQGKNIQYF. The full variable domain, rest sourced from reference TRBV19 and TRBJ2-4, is DGGITQSPKYLFRKEGQNVTLSCEQNLNHDAMYWYRQDPGQGLRLIYYSQIVNDFQKGDIAEGYSVSREKKESFPLTVTSAQKNPTAFYLCASSIGQGKNIQYFGAGTRLSVL.

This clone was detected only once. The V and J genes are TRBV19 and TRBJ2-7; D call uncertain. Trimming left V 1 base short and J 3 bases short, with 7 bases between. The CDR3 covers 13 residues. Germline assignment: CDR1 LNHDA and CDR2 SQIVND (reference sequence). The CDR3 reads CASSIGTNYEQYF. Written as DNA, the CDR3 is TGTGCCAGTAGTATAGGAACTAACTACGAGCAGTACTTC.

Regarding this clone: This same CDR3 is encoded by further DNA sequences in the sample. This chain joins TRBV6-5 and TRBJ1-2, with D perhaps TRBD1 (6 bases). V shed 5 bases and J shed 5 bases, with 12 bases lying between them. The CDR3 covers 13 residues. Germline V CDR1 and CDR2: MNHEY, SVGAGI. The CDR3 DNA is TGTGCCAGCAGTACCGGGACAAATTATGGCTACACCTTC. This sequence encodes CASSTGTNYGYTF.

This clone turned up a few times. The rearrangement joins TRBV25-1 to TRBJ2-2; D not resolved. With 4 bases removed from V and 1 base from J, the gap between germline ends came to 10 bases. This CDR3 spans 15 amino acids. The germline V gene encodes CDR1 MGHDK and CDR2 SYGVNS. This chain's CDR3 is CASSGSVGNTGELFF. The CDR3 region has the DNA TGTGCCAGCAGTGGTTCGGTCGGGAACACCGGGGAGCTGTTTTTT.

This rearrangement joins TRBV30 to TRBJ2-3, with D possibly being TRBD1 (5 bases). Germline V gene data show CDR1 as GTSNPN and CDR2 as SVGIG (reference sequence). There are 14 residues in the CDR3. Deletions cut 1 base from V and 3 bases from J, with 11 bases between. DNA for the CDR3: TGTGCCTGGAGTGCCGACAGTGGTACAGATACGCAGTATTTT. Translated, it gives CAWSADSGTDTQYF.

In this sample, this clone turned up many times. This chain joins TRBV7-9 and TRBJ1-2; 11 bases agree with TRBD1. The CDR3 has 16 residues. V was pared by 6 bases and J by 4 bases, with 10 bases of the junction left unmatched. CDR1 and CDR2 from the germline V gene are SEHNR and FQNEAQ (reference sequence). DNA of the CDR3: TGTGCCAGCAGTTTGTACGGGGACAGGGGGGGCTATGGCTACACCTTC. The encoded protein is CASSLYGDRGGYGYTF.

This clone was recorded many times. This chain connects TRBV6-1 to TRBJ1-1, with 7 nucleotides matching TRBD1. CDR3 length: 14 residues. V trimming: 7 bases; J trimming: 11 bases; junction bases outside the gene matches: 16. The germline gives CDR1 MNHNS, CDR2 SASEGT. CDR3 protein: CASMSLTDRVGAFF. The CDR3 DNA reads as TGTGCCAGCATGTCTCTAACCGACAGGGTTGGCGCTTTCTTT.

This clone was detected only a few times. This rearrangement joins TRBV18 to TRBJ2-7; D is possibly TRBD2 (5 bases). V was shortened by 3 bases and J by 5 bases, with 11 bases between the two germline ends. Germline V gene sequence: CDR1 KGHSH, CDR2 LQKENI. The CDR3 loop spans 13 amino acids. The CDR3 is CASSPQSGNEQYF. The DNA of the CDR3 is TGTGCCAGCTCACCTCAGTCGGGGAACGAGCAGTACTTC.